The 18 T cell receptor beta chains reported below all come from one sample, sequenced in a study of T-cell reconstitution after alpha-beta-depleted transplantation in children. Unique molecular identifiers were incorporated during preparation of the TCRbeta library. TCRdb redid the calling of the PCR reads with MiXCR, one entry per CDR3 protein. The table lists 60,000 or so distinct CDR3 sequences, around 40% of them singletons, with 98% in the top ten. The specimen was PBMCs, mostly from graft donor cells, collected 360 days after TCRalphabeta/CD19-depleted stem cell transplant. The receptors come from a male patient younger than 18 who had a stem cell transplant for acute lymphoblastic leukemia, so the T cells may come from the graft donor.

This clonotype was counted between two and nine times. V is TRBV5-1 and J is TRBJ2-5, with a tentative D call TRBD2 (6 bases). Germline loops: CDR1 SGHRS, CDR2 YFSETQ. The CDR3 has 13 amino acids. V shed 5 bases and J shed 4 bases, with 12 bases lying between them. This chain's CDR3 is CASSGGLRETQYF. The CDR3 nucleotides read TGCGCCAGCAGTGGGGGACTGCGAGAGACCCAGTACTTC.

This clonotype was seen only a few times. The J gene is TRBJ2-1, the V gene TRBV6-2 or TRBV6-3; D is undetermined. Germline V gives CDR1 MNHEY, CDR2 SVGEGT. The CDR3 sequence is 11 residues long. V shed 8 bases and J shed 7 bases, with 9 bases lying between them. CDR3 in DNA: TGTGCCAGCCTTTATTGGAATGAGCAGTTCTTC. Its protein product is CASLYWNEQFF.

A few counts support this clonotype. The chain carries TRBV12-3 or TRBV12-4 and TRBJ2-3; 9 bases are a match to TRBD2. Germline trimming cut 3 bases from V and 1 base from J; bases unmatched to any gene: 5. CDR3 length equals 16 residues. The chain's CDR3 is CASSFHSSGGTDTQYF. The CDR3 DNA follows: TGTGCCAGCAGTTTTCATTCTAGCGGGGGCACAGATACGCAGTATTTT.

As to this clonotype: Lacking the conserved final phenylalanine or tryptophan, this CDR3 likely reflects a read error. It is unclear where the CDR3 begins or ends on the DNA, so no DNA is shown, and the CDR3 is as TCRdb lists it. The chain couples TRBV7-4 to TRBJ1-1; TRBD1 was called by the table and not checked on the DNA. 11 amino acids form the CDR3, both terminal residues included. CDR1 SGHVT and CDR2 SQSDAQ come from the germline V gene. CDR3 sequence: CASSLGHGGYI.

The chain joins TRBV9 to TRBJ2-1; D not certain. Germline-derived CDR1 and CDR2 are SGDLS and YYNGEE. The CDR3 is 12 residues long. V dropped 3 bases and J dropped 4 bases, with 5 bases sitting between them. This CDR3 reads CASSATYNEQFF. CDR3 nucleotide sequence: TGTGCCAGCAGCGCGACTTACAATGAGCAGTTCTTC.

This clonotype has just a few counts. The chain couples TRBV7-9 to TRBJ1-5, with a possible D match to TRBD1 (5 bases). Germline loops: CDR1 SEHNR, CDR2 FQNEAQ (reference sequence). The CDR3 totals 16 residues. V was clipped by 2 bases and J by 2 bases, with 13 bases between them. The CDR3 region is CASSLRGGNGNQPQHF. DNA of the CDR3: TGTGCCAGCAGCTTACGCGGGGGTAATGGCAATCAGCCCCAGCATTTT.

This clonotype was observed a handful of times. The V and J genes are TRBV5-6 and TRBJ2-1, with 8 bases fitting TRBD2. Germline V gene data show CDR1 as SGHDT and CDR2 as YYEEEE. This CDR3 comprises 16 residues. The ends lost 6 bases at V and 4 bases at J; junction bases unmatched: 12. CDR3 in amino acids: CASIPTSGGNYNEQFF. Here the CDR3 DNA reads TGTGCCAGCATCCCGACAAGCGGGGGTAATTACAATGAGCAGTTCTTC. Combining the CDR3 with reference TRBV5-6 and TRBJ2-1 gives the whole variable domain DAGVTQSPTHLIKTRGQQVTLRCSPKSGHDTVSWYQQALGQGPQFIFQYYEEEERQRGNFPDRFSGHQFPNYSSELNVNALLLGDSALYLCASIPTSGGNYNEQFFGPGTRLTVL.

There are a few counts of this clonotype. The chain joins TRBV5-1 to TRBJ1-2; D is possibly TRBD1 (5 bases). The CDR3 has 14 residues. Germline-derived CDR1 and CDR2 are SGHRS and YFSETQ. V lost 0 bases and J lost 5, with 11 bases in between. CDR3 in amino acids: CASSLAGPVYGYTF. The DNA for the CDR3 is TGCGCCAGCAGCTTGGCGGGGCCGGTATATGGCTACACCTTC.

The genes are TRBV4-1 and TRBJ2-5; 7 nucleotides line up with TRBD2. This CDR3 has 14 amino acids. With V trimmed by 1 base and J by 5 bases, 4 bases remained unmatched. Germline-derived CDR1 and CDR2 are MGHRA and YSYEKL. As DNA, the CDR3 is TGCGCCAGCAGCCAAGTTACCGGGGGGGAGACCCAGTACTTC. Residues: CASSQVTGGETQYF.

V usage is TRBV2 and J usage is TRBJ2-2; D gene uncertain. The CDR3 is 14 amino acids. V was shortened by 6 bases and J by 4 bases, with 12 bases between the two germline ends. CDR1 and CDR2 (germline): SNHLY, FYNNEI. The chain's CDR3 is CASRGRRGTGELFF. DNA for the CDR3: TGTGCCAGCAGAGGCCGGAGAGGCACCGGGGAGCTGTTTTTT.

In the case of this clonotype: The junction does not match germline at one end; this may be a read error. The CDR3 coding sequence is TGTGCTAGCAGTTTATATCACACCGGGGAGCTGTTTTTT. It is translated as CASSLYHTGELFF. V usage is TRBV27 and J usage is TRBJ2-2; the D is unclear. This CDR3 has 13 residues. The germline gives CDR1 MNHEY, CDR2 SMNVEV (reference sequence).

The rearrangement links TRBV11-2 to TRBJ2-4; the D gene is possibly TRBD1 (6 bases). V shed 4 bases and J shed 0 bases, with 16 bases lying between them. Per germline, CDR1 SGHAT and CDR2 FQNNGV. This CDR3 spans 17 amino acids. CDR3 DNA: TGTGCCAGCAGCTCCCTTCAGGGGCCCCGAGCCAAAAACATTCAGTACTTC. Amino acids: CASSSLQGPRAKNIQYF.

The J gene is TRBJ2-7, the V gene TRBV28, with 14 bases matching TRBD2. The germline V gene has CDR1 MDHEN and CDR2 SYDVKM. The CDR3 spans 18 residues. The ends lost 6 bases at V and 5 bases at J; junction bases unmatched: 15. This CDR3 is CASSRGLAGVTIVHEQYF. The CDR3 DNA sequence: TGTGCCAGCAGCCGGGGACTAGCGGGAGTGACGATTGTTCACGAGCAGTACTTC. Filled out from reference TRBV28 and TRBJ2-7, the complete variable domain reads DVKVTQSSRYLVKRTGEKVFLECVQDMDHENMFWYRQDPGLGLRLIYFSYDVKMKEKGDIPEGYSVSREKKERFSLILESASTNQTSMYLCASSRGLAGVTIVHEQYFGPGTRLTVT.

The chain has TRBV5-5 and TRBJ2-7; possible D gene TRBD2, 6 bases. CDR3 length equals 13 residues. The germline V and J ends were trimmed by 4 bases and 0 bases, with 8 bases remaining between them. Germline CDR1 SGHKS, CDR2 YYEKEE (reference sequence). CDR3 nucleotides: TGTGCCAGCAGCGTGGACTACTCCTACGAGCAGTACTTC. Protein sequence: CASSVDYSYEQYF.

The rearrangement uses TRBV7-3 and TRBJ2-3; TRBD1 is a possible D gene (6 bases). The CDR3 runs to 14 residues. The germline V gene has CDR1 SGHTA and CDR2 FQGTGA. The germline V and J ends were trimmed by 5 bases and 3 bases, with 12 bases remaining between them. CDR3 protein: CASSPNTGTDTQYF. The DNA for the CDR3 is TGTGCCAGCAGCCCAAATACAGGGACAGATACGCAGTATTTT.

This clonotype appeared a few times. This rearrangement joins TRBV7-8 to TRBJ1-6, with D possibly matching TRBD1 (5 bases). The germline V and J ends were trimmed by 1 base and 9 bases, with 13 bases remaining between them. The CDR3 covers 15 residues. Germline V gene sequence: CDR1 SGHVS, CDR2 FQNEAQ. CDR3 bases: TGTGCCAGCAGCTTAGAGGGGTGGGGGTTTTCACCCCTCCACTTT. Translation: CASSLEGWGFSPLHF.

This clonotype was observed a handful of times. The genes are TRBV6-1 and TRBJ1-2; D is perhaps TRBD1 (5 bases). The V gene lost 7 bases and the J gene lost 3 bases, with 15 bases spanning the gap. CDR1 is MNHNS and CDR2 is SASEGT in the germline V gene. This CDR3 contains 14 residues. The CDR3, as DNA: TGTGCCAGCAAAAGCCTGGGAGGGGACTATGGCTACACCTTC. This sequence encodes CASKSLGGDYGYTF.

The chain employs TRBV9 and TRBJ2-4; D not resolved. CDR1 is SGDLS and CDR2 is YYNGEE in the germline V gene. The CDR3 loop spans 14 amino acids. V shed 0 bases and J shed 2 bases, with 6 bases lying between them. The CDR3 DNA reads TGTGCCAGCAGCGTAGGGGGAACCAAAAACATTCAGTACTTC. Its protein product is CASSVGGTKNIQYF.